This T cell receptor (beta chain) was obtained from a study of human T cells and chemical hapten exposure. General study findings and limits: Patch test score tracked positively with PT1 expanded TCR counts. The study found that DPC sensitization did not change TCRs above 1 in 1000 frequency.

Time point in this sample: patch test 3, about 24 weeks after DPC sensitization. The treatment was: therapeutic diphenylcyclopropenone sensitization with weekly scalp DPC. Suited to DPC and affected by alopecia, the donors ranged from 18 to 70 years old. The authors' total RNA extraction used unfractionated whole blood. This clonotype was picked up a small number of times. Its antigen is not known. MiXCR, applied by TCRdb to the RACE reads, yields one record per CDR3 protein. The repertoire has 150,000 to 200,000 distinct CDR3 sequences, around a quarter of them found once; the top ten carry about 2.3%. J lost 8 bases, V lost 0 bases, and 5 bases had no gene match. The CDR3 extends over 15 amino acids. Germline CDR1 reads KGHDR; CDR2 reads SFDVKD.

The clonotype was recovered from a middle-aged woman with alopecia areata. Some clones in this sample may be carry-over from other donors' samples. Sequencing was performed on whole blood, taken in connection with sensitization to the hapten diphenylcyclopropenone (DPC). This chain connects TRBV24-1 to TRBJ2-1; TRBD2 aligns across 8 bases. For the CDR3, the DNA is TGTGCCACCAGTGATTTGCCGGGAGGGCCGGATGAGCAGTTCTTC. This gives the protein CATSDLPGGPDEQFF.